The next 15 T cell receptor beta chains were all read from a single sample in a study of T cells expressing NK-cell markers. TCRdb reanalyzed the 5' RACE reads and collapses them to one entry per CDR3 protein, without DNA. This table lists around 260,000 distinct CDR3 sequences. Sequencing input: blood T cells: a sorted CD56 or NKG2C T cell subset, CD4+ or CD8+ T cells, or bulk PBMC T cells (not recorded which). The receptor set was obtained from a woman between 18 and 70 years old in good health.

The chain couples TRBV5-1 to TRBJ2-4; TCRdb's D call of TRBD1 is untestable without DNA. This CDR3 comprises 17 residues. Per the germline V gene, CDR1 is SGHRS and CDR2 is YFSETQ. The CDR3 region is CASSLDPGTLAKNIQYF.

This chain joins TRBV21-1 and TRBJ1-1; with no DNA, the TCRdb D assignment of TRBD1 cannot be verified. TRBV21-1 corresponds to a pseudogene. This CDR3 has 14 residues. CDR3 region: CASSKEWGDTEAFF.

V is TRBV15 and J is TRBJ1-5; TCRdb's D call of TRBD1 is untestable without DNA. CDR1 and CDR2 (germline): LNHNV, YYDKDF (reference sequence). The CDR3 is 15 amino acids. The CDR3 protein is CATSRDRGLGQPQHF.

This chain uses TRBV6-5 with TRBJ1-6. Germline V gene sequence: CDR1 MNHEY, CDR2 SVGAGI. The length of the CDR3 is 14 residues. CDR3 sequence: CASSYRGSDSPLHF.

This chain links TRBV12-3 or TRBV12-4 with TRBJ1-2. This CDR3 is built from 12 residues. CDR3 loop: CASSLVDRGYTF.

The CDR3 here is CASKGGATNEKLFF. The genes are TRBV4-2 and TRBJ1-4. Germline V gene sequence: CDR1 LGHNA, CDR2 YNFKEQ. The CDR3 extends over 14 amino acids.

The rearrangement uses TRBV20-1 and TRBJ2-1; TCRdb calls TRBD1, which cannot be checked without DNA. The CDR3 length is 15 residues. Germline loops: CDR1 DFQATT, CDR2 SNEGSKA (reference sequence). The CDR3 protein is CSASSVWGADNEQFF.

The chain is built from TRBV10-3 and TRBJ2-5; the D gene TCRdb calls, TRBD1, cannot be checked with no DNA. The CDR3 has 14 residues. Germline V CDR1 and CDR2: ENHRY, SYGVKD. The CDR3 loop reads CAIRGTGLQETQYF.

The J gene is TRBJ2-5, the V gene TRBV15. This CDR3 spans 13 amino acids. Germline V CDR1 and CDR2: LNHNV, YYDKDF (reference sequence). The CDR3 protein is CATSRDGWETQYF. Full variable domain (rest looked up from reference TRBV15 and TRBJ2-5): DAMVIQNPRYQVTQFGKPVTLSCSQTLNHNVMYWYQQKSSQAPKLLFHYYDKDFNNEADTPDNFQSRRPNTSFCFLDIRSPGLGDTAMYLCATSRDGWETQYFGPGTRLLVL.

V gene TRBV29-1 combines with J gene TRBJ1-6; the TRBD1 assignment by TCRdb is unverifiable without DNA. Germline CDR1 is SQVTM and CDR2 is ANQGSEA. This CDR3 contains 14 residues. This chain's CDR3 is CSARDRGLGSPLHF.

The chain couples TRBV20-1 to TRBJ2-1; TCRdb outputs TRBD2, but without DNA this stays unchecked. The CDR3 totals 14 residues. Per the germline V gene, CDR1 is DFQATT and CDR2 is SNEGSKA (reference sequence). The CDR3: CSAYAGSSYNEQFF.

This chain links TRBV5-1 with TRBJ2-1; absent DNA, TCRdb's TRBD2 call cannot be checked. CDR1 SGHRS and CDR2 YFSETQ come from the germline V gene. The CDR3 is 15 amino acids. CDR3 protein: CASSFNGLAGGRGFF.

This rearrangement joins TRBV20-1 to TRBJ2-7; checking the TCRdb D call of TRBD1 is not possible without DNA. Germline values: CDR1 DFQATT, CDR2 SNEGSKA (reference sequence). The CDR3 loop spans 12 amino acids. CDR3 loop: CSAPDRTYEQYF.

The chain is built from TRBV20-1 and TRBJ2-1; the D call from TCRdb, TRBD2, cannot be confirmed without DNA. From germline, CDR1 is DFQATT and CDR2 SNEGSKA (reference sequence). The CDR3 spans 20 residues. CDR3 sequence: CSARVVWVAGGRSSYNEQFF.

This rearrangement joins TRBV18 to TRBJ2-5; the TCRdb D gene call, TRBD1, has no DNA to confirm it. Germline CDR1 and CDR2: KGHSH and LQKENI. The CDR3 loop spans 14 amino acids. The CDR3: CASSLNRAGETQYF.